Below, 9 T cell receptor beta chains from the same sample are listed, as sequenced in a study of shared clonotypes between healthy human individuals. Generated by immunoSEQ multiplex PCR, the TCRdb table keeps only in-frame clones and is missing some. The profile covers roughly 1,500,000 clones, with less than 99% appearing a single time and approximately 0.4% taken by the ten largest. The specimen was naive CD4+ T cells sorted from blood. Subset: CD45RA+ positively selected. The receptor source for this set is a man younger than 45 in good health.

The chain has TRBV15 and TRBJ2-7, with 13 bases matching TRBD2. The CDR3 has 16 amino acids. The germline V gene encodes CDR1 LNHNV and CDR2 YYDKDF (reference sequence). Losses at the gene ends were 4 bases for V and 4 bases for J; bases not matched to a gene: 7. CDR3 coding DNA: TGTGCCACCAGCACCGGGACTAGCGGGAAAGGGTACGAGCAGTACTTC. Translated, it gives CATSTGTSGKGYEQYF.

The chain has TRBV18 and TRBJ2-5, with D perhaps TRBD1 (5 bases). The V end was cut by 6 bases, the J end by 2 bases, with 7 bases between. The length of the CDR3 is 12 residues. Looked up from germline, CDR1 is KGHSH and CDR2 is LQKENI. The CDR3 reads CASSHRQETQYF. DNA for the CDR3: TGTGCCAGCTCCCACAGGCAAGAGACCCAGTACTTC.

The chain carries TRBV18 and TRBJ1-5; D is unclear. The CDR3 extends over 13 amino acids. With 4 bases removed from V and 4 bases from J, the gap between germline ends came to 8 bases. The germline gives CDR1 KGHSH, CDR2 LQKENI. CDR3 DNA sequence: TGTGCCAGCTCACGTGCGATAAATCAGCCCCAGCATTTT. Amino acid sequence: CASSRAINQPQHF. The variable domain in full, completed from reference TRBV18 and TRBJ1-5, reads NAGVMQNPRHLVRRRGQEARLRCSPMKGHSHVYWYRQLPEEGLKFMVYLQKENIIDESGMPKERFSAEFPKEGPSILRIQQVVRGDSAAYFCASSRAINQPQHFGDGTRLSIL.

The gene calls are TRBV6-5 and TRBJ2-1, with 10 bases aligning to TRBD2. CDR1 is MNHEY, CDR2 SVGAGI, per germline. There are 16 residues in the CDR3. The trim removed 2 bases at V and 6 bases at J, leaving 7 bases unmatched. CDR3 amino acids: CASSYDLAGVGNEQFF. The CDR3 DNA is TGTGCCAGCAGTTACGACCTAGCGGGAGTGGGCAATGAGCAGTTCTTC.

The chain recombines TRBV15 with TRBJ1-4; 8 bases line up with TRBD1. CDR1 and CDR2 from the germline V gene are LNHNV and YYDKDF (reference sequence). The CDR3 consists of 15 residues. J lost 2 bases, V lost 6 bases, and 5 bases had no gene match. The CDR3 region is CATSTSGGTNEKLFF. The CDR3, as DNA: TGTGCCACCAGTACTTCAGGGGGCACTAATGAAAAACTGTTTTTT.

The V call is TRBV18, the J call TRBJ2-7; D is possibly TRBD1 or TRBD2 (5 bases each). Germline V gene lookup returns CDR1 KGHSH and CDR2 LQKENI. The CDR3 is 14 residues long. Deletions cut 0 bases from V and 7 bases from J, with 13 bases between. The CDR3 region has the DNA TGTGCCAGCTCACCACCCACCGGGGCTGTTGAGCAGTACTTC. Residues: CASSPPTGAVEQYF.

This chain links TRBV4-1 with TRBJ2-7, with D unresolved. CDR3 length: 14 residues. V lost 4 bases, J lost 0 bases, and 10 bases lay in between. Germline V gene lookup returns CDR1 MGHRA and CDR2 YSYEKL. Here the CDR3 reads CASSRGRSSYEQYF. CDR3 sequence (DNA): TGCGCCAGCAGCCGAGGTAGGAGCTCCTACGAGCAGTACTTC.

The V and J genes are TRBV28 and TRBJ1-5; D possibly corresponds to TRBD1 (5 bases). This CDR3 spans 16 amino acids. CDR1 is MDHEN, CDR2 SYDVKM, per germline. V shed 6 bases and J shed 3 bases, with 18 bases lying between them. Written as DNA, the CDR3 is TGTGCCAGCAGCTCAACCTTGGGGGACGCCAATCAGCCCCAGCATTTT. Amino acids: CASSSTLGDANQPQHF.

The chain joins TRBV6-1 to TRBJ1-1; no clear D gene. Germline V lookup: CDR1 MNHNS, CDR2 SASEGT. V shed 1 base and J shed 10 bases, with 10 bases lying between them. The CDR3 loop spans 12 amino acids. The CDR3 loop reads CASSEVGEVAFF. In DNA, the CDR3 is TGTGCCAGCAGTGAAGTCGGGGAGGTAGCTTTCTTT.